The clone carrying this T cell receptor beta chain appeared a few times. Antigen: not known. This record comes from a study of cytomegalovirus exposure and HLA in healthy donors. Study summary: Around 80 million unique TCR sequences came from HLA-typed donors in an early release.

Findings and limits, study-wide: TCR beta chain V- and J-gene trimming was linked, in a later analysis, to a missense variant in DCLRE1C. Apart from CMV serostatus, no immune exposure information was available.

Germline loops: CDR1 MGHRA, CDR2 YSYEKL. The ends lost 1 base at V and 0 bases at J; junction bases unmatched: 10. The length of the CDR3 is 18 residues. In the PCR, 60 Vbeta and 13 Jbeta primers were used. Sequencing used immunoSEQ multiplex PCR; TCRdb keeps in-frame clones, though not all of them. The table includes some 100,000 clones, roughly three quarters detected once. The V gene is TRBV4-1, the J gene TRBJ2-3; TRBD1 matches 7 bases. The sequencing input was PBMCs. The clonotype originates from a woman between 40 and 50 years old in good health and CMV-seropositive. Written as DNA, the CDR3 is TGCGCCAGCAGCCAAGGATCCTTTAGGGGGCCAAGCACAGATACGCAGTATTTT. Its translation is CASSQGSFRGPSTDTQYF.